These 21 T cell receptor beta chains came from one sample sequenced in a study of T cell repertoires in ileal Crohn's disease. Sequencing used immunoSEQ multiplex PCR; TCRdb keeps in-frame clones, though not all of them. The profile covers under 8,000 clones, with approximately 83% appearing a single time and over 9% taken by the ten largest. Time point: inflamed ileum from the surgical specimen. The sample comprised ileal tissue. These receptors were collected from an adult with Crohn's disease.

The gene calls are TRBV6-4 and TRBJ2-2; 11 nucleotides agree with TRBD2. Unmatched junction bases numbered 3, after V lost 6 bases and J lost 6 bases. In germline, CDR1 is MRHNA, CDR2 SNTAGT. This CDR3 spans 14 amino acids. This CDR3 is CASRTSGEAGELFF. The CDR3 nucleotides read TGTGCCAGCAGGACTAGCGGGGAGGCCGGGGAGCTGTTTTTT.

The V and J genes are TRBV5-1 and TRBJ1-1; D is uncertain. Trimming removed 5 bases at V and 1 base at J, with 9 bases between. This CDR3 is 13 amino acids long. Germline CDR1 and CDR2: SGHRS and YFSETQ. CDR3 in DNA: TGCGCCAGCAGTTACAGAGCGAACACTGAAGCTTTCTTT. Protein product: CASSYRANTEAFF. Together with reference TRBV5-1 and TRBJ1-1, the CDR3 gives the full variable domain: KAGVTQTPRYLIKTRGQQVTLSCSPISGHRSVSWYQQTPGQGLQFLFEYFSETQRNKGNFPGRFSGRQFSNSRSEMNVSTLELGDSALYLCASSYRANTEAFFGQGTRLTVV.

J is TRBJ2-1 and V is TRBV5-6; D unclear. V was trimmed by 3 bases and J by 4 bases, leaving 14 bases between them. Germline CDR1 is SGHDT and CDR2 is YYEEEE. The CDR3 covers 15 residues. The CDR3 sequence is CASSSLGPHYNEQFF. CDR3 DNA sequence: TGTGCCAGCAGCTCCTTAGGACCCCATTACAATGAGCAGTTCTTC.

The V and J genes are TRBV28 and TRBJ1-1, with 11 bases identical to TRBD1. Per the germline V gene, CDR1 is MDHEN and CDR2 is SYDVKM. V was clipped by 6 bases and J by 6 bases; unmatched bases: 9. The CDR3 totals 15 residues. Here the CDR3 reads CASRSGGQGAPEAFF. In DNA, the CDR3 is TGTGCCAGCAGGTCCGGAGGACAGGGGGCTCCTGAAGCTTTCTTT.

The sample holds a few counts of this clone. J is TRBJ1-2 and V is TRBV30; 10 positions match TRBD1. The ends lost 5 bases at V and 4 bases at J; junction bases unmatched: 4. The CDR3 is 13 residues long. Germline-derived CDR1 and CDR2 are GTSNPN and SVGIG (reference sequence). CDR3 loop: CAWGTGAGYGYTF. The DNA of the CDR3 is TGTGCCTGGGGGACAGGGGCCGGCTATGGCTACACCTTC.

V usage is TRBV11-3 and J usage is TRBJ1-2, with TRBD1 identical over 9 bases. The germline CDR1 and CDR2 sequences are SGHNT and YENEEA. J gave up 3 bases and V 5 bases, and 7 bases lay outside the gene matches. The CDR3 has 15 residues. CDR3 in DNA: TGTGCCAGCAGCCCGTGGACAGGGGATTACTATGGCTACACCTTC. Translated: CASSPWTGDYYGYTF.

This clone was seen more than once but under ten times. The chain carries TRBV15 and TRBJ2-7; D is perhaps TRBD2 (5 bases). Looked up from germline, CDR1 is LNHNV and CDR2 is YYDKDF (reference sequence). V gave up 1 base and J gave up 6 bases, with 7 bases separating them. This CDR3 contains 12 residues. The CDR3 DNA reads as TGTGCCACCAGCAGAGTCGGGATCGAGCAGTACTTC. Protein product: CATSRVGIEQYF.

The chain combines TRBV6-5 with TRBJ1-1; D unresolved. With 2 bases removed from V and 2 bases from J, the gap between germline ends came to 6 bases. From germline, CDR1 is MNHEY and CDR2 SVGAGI. This CDR3 is built from 13 residues. This CDR3 reads CASSYQRNTEAFF. The CDR3 DNA sequence: TGTGCCAGCAGTTACCAACGAAACACTGAAGCTTTCTTT.

The rearrangement uses TRBV10-3 and TRBJ2-3; D unclear. V was trimmed by 0 bases and J by 6 bases, leaving 10 bases between them. Germline-derived CDR1 and CDR2 are ENHRY and SYGVKD. The CDR3 totals 14 residues. CDR3 region: CAISESAYGDTQYF. DNA of the CDR3: TGTGCCATCAGTGAGTCGGCGTATGGGGATACGCAGTATTTT.

The chain joins TRBV5-1 to TRBJ2-5; D tentatively reads TRBD1 or TRBD2 (6 bases each). CDR1 and CDR2 (germline): SGHRS, YFSETQ. V lost 4 bases to trimming and J lost 5 bases, with 18 bases between them. The CDR3 contains 15 residues. Here the CDR3 reads CASSPAGHPGETQYF. For the CDR3, the DNA is TGCGCCAGCAGCCCCGCGGGACACCCTGGGGAGACCCAGTACTTC.

In its sample, this clone ranks as medium-sized. V is TRBV11-3 and J is TRBJ2-7, with D unresolved. The V end was cut by 1 base, the J end by 0 bases, with 7 bases between. Germline V gene lookup returns CDR1 SGHNT and CDR2 YENEEA. The CDR3 is 14 amino acids. The CDR3 spells CASSLGPVSYEQYF. In DNA, the CDR3 is TGTGCCAGCAGCTTAGGTCCGGTCTCCTACGAGCAGTACTTC.

The chain carries TRBV2 and TRBJ2-2, with TRBD2 matching over 7 bases. Unmatched junction bases numbered 4, after V lost 8 bases and J lost 4 bases. The CDR3 is 13 amino acids. CDR1 is SNHLY, CDR2 FYNNEI, per germline. The CDR3 DNA is TGTGCCAGCGGGAGCGGGATCACCGGGGAGCTGTTTTTT. It specifies CASGSGITGELFF.

This CDR3 reads CASSLALITGELFF. The CDR3 DNA follows: TGTGCCAGCAGCTTAGCTCTAATTACCGGGGAGCTGTTTTTT. The V call is TRBV7-8, the J call TRBJ2-2, with D unresolved. V was pared by 0 bases and J by 5 bases, with 7 bases between. CDR1 is SGHVS and CDR2 is FQNEAQ in the germline V gene. The length of the CDR3 is 14 residues.

This sequence joins TRBV7-9 and TRBJ2-1; a weak D match, TRBD2 (5 bases). Trimming shortened V by 5 bases and J by 2 bases, and 16 bases separated the two germline ends. From germline, CDR1 is SEHNR and CDR2 FQNEAQ (reference sequence). This CDR3 comprises 16 residues. DNA of the CDR3: TGTGCCAGCAGCCTTGCTGGAGGCCGGACCTACAATGAGCAGTTCTTC. Amino acids: CASSLAGGRTYNEQFF.

This chain joins TRBV28 and TRBJ1-5; possibly TRBD1 for D (6 bases). CDR1 and CDR2 from the germline V gene are MDHEN and SYDVKM. V was trimmed by 3 bases and J by 3 bases, leaving 12 bases between them. CDR3 length equals 15 residues. CDR3 nucleotides: TGTGCCAGCAGTTTTACCGACAGGCTCAATCAGCCCCAGCATTTT. Its translation: CASSFTDRLNQPQHF.

This rearrangement joins TRBV27 to TRBJ2-1; TRBD2 agrees at 11 bases. Trimming cost V 3 bases and J 4 bases; bases outside gene matches: 2. The CDR3 has 15 residues. The germline CDR1 and CDR2 sequences are MNHEY and SMNVEV (reference sequence). The CDR3 sequence is CASSFTSGGYNEQFF. The CDR3 nucleotides are TGTGCCAGCAGTTTTACTAGCGGGGGATACAATGAGCAGTTCTTC.

This chain links TRBV5-1 with TRBJ2-3; D ambiguous. The CDR3 covers 14 residues. V was pared by 0 bases and J by 7 bases, with 12 bases between. CDR1 is SGHRS and CDR2 is YFSETQ in the germline V gene. CDR3 sequence reads: CASSLEGSSYTQYF. The CDR3 DNA is TGCGCCAGCAGCTTGGAGGGTAGCAGCTATACGCAGTATTTT. Drawing the rest from reference TRBV5-1 and TRBJ2-3, the complete variable domain is KAGVTQTPRYLIKTRGQQVTLSCSPISGHRSVSWYQQTPGQGLQFLFEYFSETQRNKGNFPGRFSGRQFSNSRSEMNVSTLELGDSALYLCASSLEGSSYTQYFGPGTRLTVL.

This chain joins TRBV29-1 and TRBJ1-5; D gene unclear. The CDR3 length is 13 residues. The germline V gene has CDR1 SQVTM and CDR2 ANQGSEA. V was shortened by 4 bases and J by 6 bases, with 13 bases between the two germline ends. The CDR3 nucleotides are TGCAGCGTTGTGCCGGGTGGTGGTCAGCCCCAGCATTTT. Translation: CSVVPGGGQPQHF.

This clone has a single count. The chain carries TRBV19 and TRBJ2-3; tentative D call: TRBD2 (6 bases). V lost 6 bases, J lost 1 base, and 8 bases lay in between. The CDR3 totals 13 residues. CDR1 and CDR2 from the germline V gene are LNHDA and SQIVND (reference sequence). The CDR3 sequence: CASRWGGTDTQYF. CDR3 sequence (DNA): TGTGCCAGTAGATGGGGGGGCACAGATACGCAGTATTTT.

The J gene is TRBJ1-2, the V gene TRBV6-5; 7 bases line up with TRBD1. The CDR3 contains 13 residues. The J segment lost 2 bases and the V segment lost 6 bases, leaving 3 bases of the junction unmatched. Germline CDR1 MNHEY, CDR2 SVGAGI. Here the CDR3 DNA reads TGTGCCAGCAGCCAGGGGGGGAACTATGGCTACACCTTC. This sequence encodes CASSQGGNYGYTF.

This clone has a handful of counts. The chain carries TRBV14 and TRBJ2-1; D is possibly TRBD2 (6 bases). The V end was cut by 5 bases, the J end by 0 bases, with 11 bases between. The germline gives CDR1 SGHDN, CDR2 FVKESK. The CDR3 is 15 residues long. CDR3 nucleotide sequence: TGTGCCAGCAGCACCCGGGGGAACTCCTACAATGAGCAGTTCTTC. It translates to CASSTRGNSYNEQFF. Full variable domain (missing parts from reference TRBV14 and TRBJ2-1): EAGVTQFPSHSVIEKGQTVTLRCDPISGHDNLYWYRRVMGKEIKFLLHFVKESKQDESGMPNNRFLAERTGGTYSTLKVQPAELEDSGVYFCASSTRGNSYNEQFFGPGTRLTVL.